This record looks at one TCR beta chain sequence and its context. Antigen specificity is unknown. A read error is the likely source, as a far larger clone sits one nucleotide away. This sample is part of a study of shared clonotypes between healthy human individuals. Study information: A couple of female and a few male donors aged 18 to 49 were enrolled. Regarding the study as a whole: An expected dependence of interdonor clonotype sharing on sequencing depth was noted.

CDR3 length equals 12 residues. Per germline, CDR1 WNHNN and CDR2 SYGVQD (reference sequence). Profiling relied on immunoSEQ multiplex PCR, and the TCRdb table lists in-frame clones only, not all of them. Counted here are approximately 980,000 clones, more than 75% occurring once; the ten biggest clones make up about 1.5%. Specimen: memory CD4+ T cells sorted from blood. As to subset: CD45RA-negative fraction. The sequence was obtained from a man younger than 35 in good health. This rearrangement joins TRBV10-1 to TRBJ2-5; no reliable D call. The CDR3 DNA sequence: TGCGCCGGCAGTGACTTAGGAGAGACCCAGTACTTC. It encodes CAGSDLGETQYF.